Shown below are 27 T cell receptor beta chains from a single sample sequenced in a study of PD-L1 blockade in urothelial cancer (dated by TCRdb to the late 2010s). Library preparation employed the immunoSEQ multiplex PCR assay. TCRdb provides this immuneACCESS table in a form limited to in-frame rearrangements. Some clones are lacking; in checked studies, under half of them reflect an unresolved V gene, and why the rest are absent is not known. Present in this sample are tens of thousands of clones, more than 65% of which were seen just once. The top ten hold roughly 4% of the sample. Sequenced material: PBMCs, taken around atezolizumab (anti-PD-L1) treatment. The receptors shown here come from a man between 65 and 85 years old with urothelial cancer.

In its sample, this clone was seen a few times. The rearrangement links TRBV5-6 to TRBJ1-2; D gene ambiguous. The germline V gene has CDR1 SGHDT and CDR2 YYEEEE. There are 15 residues in the CDR3. V lost 0 bases and J lost 2, with 11 bases in between. The CDR3 nucleotides are TGTGCCAGCAGCTTGGGGGCCCGTGGAAACTATGGCTACACCTTC. Its translation: CASSLGARGNYGYTF.

Note on this clone: Compared with germline, one end of the junction differs, possibly owing to a read error. Other DNA sequences from this sample encode an identical CDR3 as well. The chain joins TRBV30 to TRBJ2-5; TRBD2 is a possible D gene (6 bases). There are 13 residues in the CDR3. CDR1 is GTSNPN, CDR2 SVGIG, per germline (reference sequence). The CDR3 DNA sequence: TGCGCCTGGAGTCGACTAGGTAGTGGGACCCAGTACTTC. It is translated as CAWSRLGSGTQYF.

V gene TRBV29-1 combines with J gene TRBJ2-3; 9 nucleotides match TRBD1. Trimming cost V 0 bases and J 3 bases; bases outside gene matches: 7. CDR1 SQVTM and CDR2 ANQGSEA come from the germline V gene. The CDR3 has 16 amino acids. The chain's CDR3 is CSVEDSTGGRTDTQYF. The CDR3 nucleotides read TGCAGCGTTGAAGATTCAACAGGGGGCCGGACAGATACGCAGTATTTT.

The J gene is TRBJ2-1, the V gene TRBV7-9, with D possibly matching TRBD1 (5 bases). The germline CDR1 and CDR2 sequences are SEHNR and FQNEAQ (reference sequence). The V and J ends lost 6 bases and 10 bases respectively, with 10 bases between them. The CDR3 has 11 residues. The CDR3 region has the DNA TGTGCCAGCAGTTTTGGGGCCGAGCAGTTCTTC. This translates into CASSFGAEQFF.

This clone was counted a single time. This chain uses TRBV18 with TRBJ1-2; 8 bases agree with TRBD1. This CDR3 spans 16 amino acids. Germline assignment: CDR1 KGHSH and CDR2 LQKENI. With V trimmed by 1 base and J by 4 bases, 8 bases remained unmatched. CDR3 in DNA: TGTGCCAGCTCACCACGTCCAGGGGGCGCAGTCTATGGCTACACCTTC. Its protein product is CASSPRPGGAVYGYTF.

V usage is TRBV2 and J usage is TRBJ2-5; TRBD2 might be the D (6 bases). V shed 3 bases and J shed 2 bases, with 13 bases lying between them. This CDR3 region has 15 residues. Germline V gene data show CDR1 as SNHLY and CDR2 as FYNNEI. CDR3 coding DNA: TGTGCCAGCAGTGAGACTAGGACCGATCAAGAGACCCAGTACTTC. Its protein is CASSETRTDQETQYF.

This chain uses TRBV7-9 with TRBJ2-7; 7 bases match TRBD2. The V and J ends lost 5 bases and 5 bases, in that order; junction bases with no gene match: 15. Germline V gene data show CDR1 as SEHNR and CDR2 as FQNEAQ (reference sequence). The CDR3 is 16 residues long. In DNA, the CDR3 is TGTGCCAGCAGCGAGGTGTGGAGCGCGGGAGTCGACGAGCAGTACTTC. Its protein product is CASSEVWSAGVDEQYF.

The chain uses TRBV18 and TRBJ2-1, with TRBD2 matching 11 bases. CDR3 length equals 15 residues. Trimming removed 2 bases from V and 9 bases from J; junction bases left unmatched: 6. Germline CDR1 is KGHSH and CDR2 is LQKENI. Written as DNA, the CDR3 is TGTGCCAGCTCACCAGAACTAGCGGGAGACAGTGAGCAGTTCTTC. It specifies CASSPELAGDSEQFF.

This clone was found once. CDR3 amino acids: CASSISGQGIHGYTF. CDR3 sequence (DNA): TGTGCCAGTAGTATTTCGGGACAGGGGATTCATGGCTACACCTTC. The gene calls are TRBV19 and TRBJ1-2; the match to TRBD1 covers 10 bases. J lost 6 bases, V lost 3 bases, and 7 bases had no gene match. The CDR3 is 15 residues long. CDR1 LNHDA and CDR2 SQIVND come from the germline V gene (reference sequence).

CDR3 nucleotides: TGTGCCAGCAGTCGGGGGTCCGAGGATGAAAAACTGTTTTTT. As protein: CASSRGSEDEKLFF. The chain recombines TRBV6-5 with TRBJ1-4; D perhaps matches TRBD1 (5 bases). Per germline, CDR1 MNHEY and CDR2 SVGAGI. The CDR3 has 14 amino acids. Deletions cut 5 bases from V and 6 bases from J, with 13 bases between.

This clone was found once. The J gene is TRBJ2-1, the V gene TRBV11-3, with D perhaps matching TRBD2 (6 bases). The V end lost 4 bases, the J end lost 6 bases, and 10 bases lay between the germline ends. The CDR3 contains 13 residues. Per the germline V gene, CDR1 is SGHNT and CDR2 is YENEEA. DNA of the CDR3: TGTGCCAGCAGCTCCAGCGGGTCCAATGAGCAGTTCTTC. Translated: CASSSSGSNEQFF.

The chain employs TRBV2 and TRBJ2-7; 11 bases align to TRBD2. This CDR3 is 14 amino acids long. V lost 4 bases, J lost 5 bases, and 4 bases stayed unmatched. CDR1 and CDR2 (germline): SNHLY, FYNNEI. In nucleotides, the CDR3 is TGTGCCAGCAGTGCGGCTAGCGGGAGGCACGAGCAGTACTTC. It specifies CASSAASGRHEQYF.

The chain is built from TRBV15 and TRBJ2-5; D may be TRBD1 (5 bases). This CDR3 has 13 amino acids. From germline, CDR1 is LNHNV and CDR2 YYDKDF (reference sequence). Between the trimmed V and J ends, which lost 1 base and 2 bases, there was a span of 5 bases. CDR3 residues: CATSRGQQETQYF. DNA for the CDR3: TGTGCCACCAGCAGAGGACAGCAAGAGACCCAGTACTTC.

V usage is TRBV30 and J usage is TRBJ2-1; D perhaps matches TRBD2 (6 bases). Germline V CDR1 and CDR2: GTSNPN, SVGIG (reference sequence). Trimming stripped 5 bases from V and 6 bases from J, with 8 bases between. The CDR3 consists of 11 residues. This CDR3 reads CAWGRSNEQFF. In DNA form, the CDR3 reads TGTGCCTGGGGGAGGAGCAATGAGCAGTTCTTC.

The chain joins TRBV29-1 to TRBJ2-7; D might be TRBD1 (6 bases). The CDR3 has 13 residues. Germline CDR1 reads SQVTM; CDR2 reads ANQGSEA. Trimming shortened V by 5 bases and J by 5 bases, and 16 bases separated the two germline ends. CDR3 bases: TGCAGCGTTAGTCAACAGGGCAAGCACGAGCAGTACTTC. It codes for CSVSQQGKHEQYF.

The genes are TRBV19 and TRBJ1-5, with D perhaps TRBD1 (5 bases). CDR1 is LNHDA and CDR2 is SQIVND in the germline V gene (reference sequence). Trimming took off 2 bases at V and 6 bases at J, with 17 bases between the two ends. The CDR3 loop spans 16 amino acids. The CDR3 protein is CASSIIAGVSSQPQHF. The CDR3 nucleotides are TGTGCCAGTAGTATAATCGCGGGGGTCTCAAGTCAGCCCCAGCATTTT.

This chain connects TRBV2 to TRBJ2-2, with D perhaps TRBD2 (6 bases). This CDR3 is built from 14 residues. V was trimmed by 8 bases and J by 4 bases, leaving 14 bases between them. In germline, CDR1 is SNHLY, CDR2 FYNNEI. As DNA, the CDR3 is TGTGCCAGCGCGTTGGACTACCTCACCGGGGAGCTGTTTTTT. This translates into CASALDYLTGELFF.

The chain links TRBV28 to TRBJ2-7; TRBD2 aligns across 11 bases. The CDR3 extends over 15 amino acids. CDR1 MDHEN and CDR2 SYDVKM come from the germline V gene. V was pared by 5 bases and J by 4 bases, with 7 bases of the junction left unmatched. This CDR3 is CASSITGTSGYEQYF. The DNA for the CDR3 is TGTGCCAGCAGTATCACCGGGACTAGCGGATACGAGCAGTACTTC.

The rearrangement joins TRBV28 to TRBJ1-5; D unclear. From germline, CDR1 is MDHEN and CDR2 SYDVKM. This CDR3 comprises 14 residues. V was cut by 6 bases and J by 6 bases, with 15 bases left in between. CDR3 protein: CASRSGGGRQPQHF. The CDR3 DNA reads TGTGCCAGCAGAAGTGGAGGAGGACGTCAGCCCCAGCATTTT.

This sequence joins TRBV18 and TRBJ2-3; possible D gene TRBD1, 6 bases. The CDR3 is made up of 15 amino acids. Germline V lookup: CDR1 KGHSH, CDR2 LQKENI. V shed 3 bases and J shed 4 bases, with 14 bases lying between them. The CDR3 region has the DNA TGTGCCAGCTCACCTCGGGACAAGGGATCAGATACGCAGTATTTT. Its translation: CASSPRDKGSDTQYF.

The V call is TRBV7-9, the J call TRBJ2-7, with D tentatively TRBD2 (5 bases). The CDR3 spans 15 residues. The germline CDR1 and CDR2 sequences are SEHNR and FQNEAQ (reference sequence). The germline V and J ends were trimmed by 5 bases and 4 bases, with 18 bases remaining between them. CDR3 sequence: CASSSLEVGKYEQYF. CDR3 coding DNA: TGTGCCAGCAGCAGCCTGGAGGTTGGGAAGTACGAGCAGTACTTC.

The rearrangement links TRBV18 to TRBJ1-2, with D possibly TRBD1 on 6 matching bases. The CDR3 has 15 amino acids. Trimming took off 3 bases at V and 0 bases at J, with 11 bases between the two ends. Germline V gene data show CDR1 as KGHSH and CDR2 as LQKENI. Here the CDR3 DNA reads TGTGCCAGCTCACCGTCAGGGGTTCCTAACTATGGCTACACCTTC. It yields the protein CASSPSGVPNYGYTF.

The chain couples TRBV13 to TRBJ2-2, with 11 bases lining up with TRBD2. The trim removed 5 bases at V and 3 bases at J, leaving 5 bases unmatched. The CDR3 covers 16 residues. Germline V gene data show CDR1 as PRHDT and CDR2 as FYEKMQ (reference sequence). The CDR3 coding sequence is TGTGCCAGCAGCCCGGGACTAGCGGACCACACCGGGGAGCTGTTTTTT. This encodes CASSPGLADHTGELFF.

The gene calls are TRBV15 and TRBJ2-5, with TRBD2 matching over 11 bases. Trimming removed 1 base from V and 5 bases from J; junction bases left unmatched: 9. CDR1 and CDR2 (germline): LNHNV, YYDKDF (reference sequence). The CDR3 is 17 residues long. CDR3 sequence (DNA): TGTGCCACCAGCAGAGGCGGAACTAGCGGGAGTTATGAGACCCAGTACTTC. It codes for CATSRGGTSGSYETQYF.

The V call is TRBV7-2, the J call TRBJ2-1, with TRBD1 as a possible D gene (6 bases). From germline, CDR1 is SGHTA and CDR2 FQGNSA. V lost 6 bases, J lost 4 bases, and 13 bases lay in between. This CDR3 contains 14 residues. CDR3 in amino acids: CASRPGQRYNEQFF. The CDR3 coding sequence is TGTGCCAGCAGACCGGGACAAAGATACAATGAGCAGTTCTTC.

The gene calls are TRBV5-1 and TRBJ2-3; 7 positions agree with TRBD2. The germline V gene has CDR1 SGHRS and CDR2 YFSETQ. The CDR3 contains 17 residues. V trimming: 4 bases; J trimming: 6 bases; junction bases outside the gene matches: 17. The CDR3 loop is CASSIFGEGGVGDTQYF. The CDR3 DNA follows: TGCGCCAGCAGCATTTTTGGGGAGGGTGGGGTTGGGGATACGCAGTATTTT.

This chain uses TRBV29-1 with TRBJ1-1; TRBD1 might be the D (5 bases). CDR3 length equals 11 residues. CDR1 and CDR2 (germline): SQVTM, ANQGSEA. V was shortened by 7 bases and J by 10 bases, with 16 bases between the two germline ends. CDR3 coding DNA: TGCAGCGCTGGACAAGTTAACGGAGCTTTCTTT. As protein: CSAGQVNGAFF.